This TCR beta chain was identified in a study of siplizumab effects on memory and regulatory T cells. Regarding the study as a whole: Significant reduction of alloreactive sequences traceable to unstimulated CD4+ memory cells was observed with siplizumab. Suppression by proliferating Tregs derived from siplizumab cultures was not verified. Of the alloreactive clones, only a minor fraction mapped to unstimulated subsets.

Profiling relied on immunoSEQ multiplex PCR, and the TCRdb table lists in-frame clones only, not all of them. The sample holds about 120,000 clones, 94% seen once. The CDR3 has 15 residues. Looked up from germline, CDR1 is SNHLY and CDR2 is FYNNEI. Trimming removed 8 bases from V and 4 bases from J; junction bases left unmatched: 10. Note on this clone: Its antigen is currently unknown.

The clonotype comes from a human donor in good health. Sequencing was performed on non-Treg CD4+ T cells sorted from blood. The chain is built from TRBV2 and TRBJ2-3; 9 nucleotides agree with TRBD1. CDR3 amino acids: CASARDRGTADTQYF. The DNA of the CDR3 is TGTGCCAGCGCGCGAGACAGGGGGACAGCAGATACGCAGTATTTT.